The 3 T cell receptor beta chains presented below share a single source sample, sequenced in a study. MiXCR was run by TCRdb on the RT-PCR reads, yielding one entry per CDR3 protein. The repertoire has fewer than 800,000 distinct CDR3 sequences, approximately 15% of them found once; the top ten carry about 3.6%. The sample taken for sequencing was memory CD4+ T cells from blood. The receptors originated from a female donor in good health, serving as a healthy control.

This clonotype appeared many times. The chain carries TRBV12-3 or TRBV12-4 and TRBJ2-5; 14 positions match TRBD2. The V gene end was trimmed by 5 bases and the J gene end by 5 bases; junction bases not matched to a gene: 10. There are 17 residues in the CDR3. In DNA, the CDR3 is TGTGCCAGCAGTCCCGGACTAGCGGGAGGTGGGGTGGAGACCCAGTACTTC. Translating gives CASSPGLAGGGVETQYF.

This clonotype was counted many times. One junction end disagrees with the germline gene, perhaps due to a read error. The CDR3 protein is CASSSTGDTEAFF. CDR3 bases: TGTGCCAGCAGCTCAACAGGGGACACTGAAGCTTTCTTT. The J gene is TRBJ1-1, the V gene TRBV5-1; TRBD1 matches at 7 bases. Germline V CDR1 and CDR2: SGHRS, YFSETQ. There are 13 residues in the CDR3.

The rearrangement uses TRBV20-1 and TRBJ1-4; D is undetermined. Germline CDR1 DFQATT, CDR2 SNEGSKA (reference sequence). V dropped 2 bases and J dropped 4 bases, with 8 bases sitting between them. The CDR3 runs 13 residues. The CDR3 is CSARPTHNEKLFF. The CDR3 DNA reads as TGCAGTGCTAGACCGACCCATAATGAAAAACTGTTTTTT.